This T cell receptor (beta chain) derives from a study of CD4+ T cells in melanoma. Overall study results and limits: A reported correlation linked neoantigen-specific CD4+ T cells to CD8+, macrophage and B cell function.

This CDR3 is 13 amino acids long. Per the germline V gene, CDR1 is MNHEY and CDR2 is SVGAGI. The V and J ends lost 10 bases and 2 bases respectively, with 14 bases between them. Using immunoSEQ multiplex PCR, the repertoire was profiled, and TCRdb retains in-frame clones only, with some absent. The data contain about 50,000 clones, roughly 89% of them singletons. About this clone itself: Antigen unknown.

This clonotype was obtained from a human donor with melanoma. This chain uses TRBV6-5 with TRBJ1-1; weak D call: TRBD1 (5 bases). Sample: peripheral blood. The CDR3 here is CAISRAGNTEAFF. The CDR3 nucleotides read TGTGCCATCAGCAGGGCTGGAAACACTGAAGCTTTCTTT.